What follows are 14 T cell receptor beta chains derived from one specimen sequenced in a study of T cells in Graves' hyperthyroidism and ophthalmopathy. Researchers took RNA transcripts and amplified the TCR beta CDR3 regions from them. First-round RT-PCR targeting the TCR CDR3 was performed with the HTBI primer set. TCRdb independently ran MiXCR on the multiplex PCR reads; one entry per CDR3 protein. The sample records some 210,000 distinct CDR3 sequences, roughly 15% being singletons. The sample taken for sequencing was blood. The receptor set was obtained from a middle-aged man with Graves' hyperthyroidism.

This clonotype was observed a handful of times. This may be a read error: a much more frequent sequence differs by one nucleotide. J is TRBJ2-1 and V is TRBV9, with D perhaps TRBD1 or TRBD2 (5 bases each). Deletions cut 0 bases from V and 2 bases from J, with 9 bases between. Germline V lookup: CDR1 SGDLS, CDR2 YYNGEE. This CDR3 has 15 residues. CDR3 loop: CASSVDGAPYNEQFF. CDR3 DNA: TGTGCCAGCAGCGTAGACGGGGCTCCCTACAATGAGCAGTTCTTC. The variable domain in full, with the rest retrieved from reference TRBV9 and TRBJ2-1, is DSGVTQTPKHLITATGQRVTLRCSPRSGDLSVYWYQQSLDQGLQFLIQYYNGEERAKGNILERFSAQQFPDLHSELNLSSLELGDSALYFCASSVDGAPYNEQFFGPGTRLTVL.

This clonotype showed up just a few times. The J gene is TRBJ2-7, the V gene TRBV14, with 7 bases identical to TRBD2. V lost 5 bases, J lost 4 bases, and 11 bases stayed unmatched. Germline CDR1 and CDR2: SGHDN and FVKESK. CDR3 size: 15 residues. The CDR3 DNA is TGTGCCAGCAGCGGTCCATTGGCGGGAGAGTACGAGCAGTACTTC. Protein sequence: CASSGPLAGEYEQYF.

This chain uses TRBV28 with TRBJ1-2; D gene uncertain. CDR1 and CDR2 from the germline V gene are MDHEN and SYDVKM. This CDR3 region has 12 residues. V lost 3 bases and J lost 7, with 9 bases in between. CDR3 coding DNA: TGTGCCAGCAGTTTCGATCCTAGTGGCTACACCTTC. Encoded protein: CASSFDPSGYTF.

At least ten counts were recorded for this clonotype. The rearrangement joins TRBV12-3 or TRBV12-4 to TRBJ2-7; no clear D gene. The CDR3 runs 11 residues. Trimming removed 5 bases at V and 6 bases at J, with 8 bases between. The CDR3 DNA sequence: TGTGCCAGCAGTGCTTCATCCGAGCAGTACTTC. Amino acid sequence: CASSASSEQYF.

Concerning this clonotype: In this CDR3 the conserved last residue, phenylalanine or tryptophan, is missing, so a read error is likely. The limits of the CDR3 on the DNA are not certain, so only TCRdb's listed CDR3 is given. J is TRBJ1-1 and V is TRBV7-2; the D call of TRBD1 is as the table states it, not checked on the DNA. The CDR3 totals 15 residues, both ends included. Germline values: CDR1 SGHTA, CDR2 FQGNSA. This chain's CDR3 is CASSLWGRGNTEAFL.

This clonotype was detected ten times or more. The chain couples TRBV19 to TRBJ2-3; 7 bases are shared with TRBD2. The CDR3 has 16 amino acids. Unmatched junction bases numbered 8, after V lost 3 bases and J lost 2 bases. CDR1 LNHDA and CDR2 SQIVND come from the germline V gene (reference sequence). The CDR3 protein is CASSILSGAITDTQYF. The CDR3 DNA is TGTGCCAGTAGTATCCTCAGCGGGGCAATCACAGATACGCAGTATTTT.

This clonotype was observed many times. The chain couples TRBV27 to TRBJ2-7, with TRBD1 matching 9 bases. Trimming took 2 bases from V and 1 from J; bases not matched to a gene: 9. The CDR3 spans 17 residues. CDR1 and CDR2 (germline): MNHEY, SMNVEV (reference sequence). CDR3 nucleotide sequence: TGTGCCAGCAGTTTACGCGGACAGGGGCTGGTATCCTACGAGCAGTACTTC. This gives the protein CASSLRGQGLVSYEQYF.

In its sample, this clonotype was seen a few times. The gene calls are TRBV5-5 and TRBJ2-2; D unresolved. Trimming took off 1 base at V and 4 bases at J, with 8 bases between the two ends. Germline V gene data show CDR1 as SGHKS and CDR2 as YYEKEE (reference sequence). The CDR3 consists of 14 residues. The chain's CDR3 is CASSLFQPTGELFF. The CDR3 bases are TGTGCCAGCAGCTTGTTCCAACCCACCGGGGAGCTGTTTTTT.

The chain links TRBV30 to TRBJ1-2; TRBD1 matches 7 bases. Germline loops: CDR1 GTSNPN, CDR2 SVGIG (reference sequence). V lost 4 bases, J lost 7 bases, and 6 bases stayed unmatched. The CDR3 is 12 amino acids. CDR3 bases: TGTGCCTGGAATAGACAGGGAGGTGGCTACACCTTC. Translating it yields CAWNRQGGGYTF.

This clonotype was detected many times. The chain employs TRBV7-2 and TRBJ2-3; TRBD2 agrees at 9 bases. CDR1 SGHTA and CDR2 FQGNSA come from the germline V gene. The CDR3 contains 14 residues. V lost 3 bases to trimming and J lost 9 bases; unmatched junction nucleotides: 7. CDR3: CASSFGSGSPTQYF. DNA for the CDR3: TGTGCCAGCAGCTTTGGTAGCGGGAGCCCCACGCAGTATTTT.

V is TRBV12-5 and J is TRBJ2-7, with D perhaps TRBD1 or TRBD2 (5 bases each). The germline gives CDR1 LGHNT, CDR2 FRNRAP. The V and J ends lost 6 bases and 8 bases respectively, with 11 bases between them. This CDR3 is 11 amino acids long. The CDR3 here is CASGYRDQQYF. The CDR3 bases are TGTGCTAGTGGCTACCGGGACCAGCAGTACTTC. Full variable domain (rest looked up from reference TRBV12-5 and TRBJ2-7): DARVTQTPRHKVTEMGQEVTMRCQPILGHNTVFWYRQTMMQGLELLAYFRNRAPLDDSGMPKDRFSAEMPDATLATLKIQPSEPRDSAVYFCASGYRDQQYFGPGTRLTVT.

This clonotype was seen a handful of times. The chain employs TRBV5-1 and TRBJ2-3; 8 bases align to TRBD1. The CDR3 contains 15 residues. The ends lost 4 bases at V and 6 bases at J; junction bases unmatched: 10. Germline CDR1 SGHRS, CDR2 YFSETQ. The CDR3 DNA reads TGCGCCAGCAGCACCTCCTCAGGGGGCTGGGATACGCAGTATTTT. Translation: CASSTSSGGWDTQYF.

Many counts were recorded for this clonotype. The chain carries TRBV12-3 or TRBV12-4 and TRBJ2-1; the D gene is possibly TRBD2 (5 bases). V lost 6 bases and J 5 bases, leaving 14 bases between the germline ends. This CDR3 region has 14 residues. The CDR3 DNA reads as TGTGCCAGCAGCAATAGCGTTGGGAACAATGAGCAGTTCTTC. The encoded protein is CASSNSVGNNEQFF.

The rearrangement links TRBV7-9 to TRBJ2-7; 7 bases fit TRBD2. This CDR3 contains 14 residues. Losses at the gene ends were 8 bases for V and 1 base for J; bases not matched to a gene: 8. Germline CDR1 reads SEHNR; CDR2 reads FQNEAQ (reference sequence). The CDR3 DNA follows: TGTGCCAGCTGGGGTCCTAGCGGTTCCTACGAGCAGTACTTC. Residues: CASWGPSGSYEQYF.